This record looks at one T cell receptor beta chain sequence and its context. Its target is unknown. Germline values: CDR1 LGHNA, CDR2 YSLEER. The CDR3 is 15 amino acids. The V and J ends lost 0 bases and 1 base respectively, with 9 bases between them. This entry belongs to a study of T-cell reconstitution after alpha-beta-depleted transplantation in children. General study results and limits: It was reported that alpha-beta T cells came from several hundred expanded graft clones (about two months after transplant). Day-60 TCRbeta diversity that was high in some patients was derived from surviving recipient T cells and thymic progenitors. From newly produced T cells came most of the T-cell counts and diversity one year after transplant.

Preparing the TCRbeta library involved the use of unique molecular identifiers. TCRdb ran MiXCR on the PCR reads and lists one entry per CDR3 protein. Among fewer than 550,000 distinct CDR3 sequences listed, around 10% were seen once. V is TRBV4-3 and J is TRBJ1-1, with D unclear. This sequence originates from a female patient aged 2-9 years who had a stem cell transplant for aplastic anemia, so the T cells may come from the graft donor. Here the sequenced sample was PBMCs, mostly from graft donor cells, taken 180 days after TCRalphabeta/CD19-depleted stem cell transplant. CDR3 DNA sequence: TGCGCCAGCAGCCAAGATAGAAAGAGGAACACTGAAGCTTTCTTT. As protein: CASSQDRKRNTEAFF.